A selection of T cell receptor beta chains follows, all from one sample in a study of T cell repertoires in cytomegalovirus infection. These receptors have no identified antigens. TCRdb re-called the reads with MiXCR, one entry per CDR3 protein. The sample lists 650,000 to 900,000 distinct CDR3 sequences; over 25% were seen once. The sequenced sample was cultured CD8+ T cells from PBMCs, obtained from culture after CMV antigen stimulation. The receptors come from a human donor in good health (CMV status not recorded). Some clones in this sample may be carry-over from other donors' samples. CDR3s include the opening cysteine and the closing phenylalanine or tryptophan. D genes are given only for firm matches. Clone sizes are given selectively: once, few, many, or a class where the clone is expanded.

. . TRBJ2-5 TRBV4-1 TGCGCCAGCAGCCAAGTGCATCATGGGGCAGAGACCCAGTACTTC CASSQVHHGAETQYF
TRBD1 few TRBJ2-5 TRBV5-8 TGTGCCAGCACCTGGCGGGACAGGGTGGAGACCCAGTACTTC CASTWRDRVETQYF
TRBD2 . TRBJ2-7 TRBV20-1 TGCAGTGCTAGAAGTATAGCGGGGGGCTACGAGCAGTACTTC CSARSIAGGYEQYF
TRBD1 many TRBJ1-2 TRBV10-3 TGTGCCATCAAAGGGACAGGGGATGATTACTATGGCTACACCTTC CAIKGTGDDYYGYTF
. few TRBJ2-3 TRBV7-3 TGTGCCAGCAGCTTAACGGGTCAGATGCCCACAGATACGCAGTATTTT CASSLTGQMPTDTQYF
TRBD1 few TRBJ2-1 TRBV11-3 TGTGCCAGCAGCCTGCGAGGGGACAGGGGGAAGTACAATGAGCAGTTCTTC CASSLRGDRGKYNEQFF
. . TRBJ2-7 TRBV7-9 TGTGCCAGCAGCTCCGGCGTCGGGGAGCAGTACTTC CASSSGVGEQYF
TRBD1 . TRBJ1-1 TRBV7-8 TGTGCCAGCAGCTTATCAGGGGGCGTTTACACTGAAGCTTTCTTT CASSLSGGVYTEAFF
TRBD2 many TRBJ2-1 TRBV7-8 TGTGCCAGCAGCCCCTGGGGAGGGACCAGCTCCTACAATGAGCAGTTCTTC CASSPWGGTSSYNEQFF
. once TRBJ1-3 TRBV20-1 TGCAGTGCCCCTCCAAAGGGGGGGCCTGGAAACACCATATATTTT CSAPPKGGPGNTIYF
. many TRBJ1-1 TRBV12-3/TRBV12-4 TGTGCCAGCCCCCCCCGGGGGCGCCCCCTCGACACTGAAGCTTTCTTT CASPPRGRPLDTEAFF
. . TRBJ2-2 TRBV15 TGTGCCACCAGCAGAGGGTGGGAAGGATACGCCGGGGAGCTGTTTTTT CATSRGWEGYAGELFF
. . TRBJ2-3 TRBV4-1 TGCGCCAGCAGCCAGGATCACAACACAGATACGCAGTATTTT CASSQDHNTDTQYF
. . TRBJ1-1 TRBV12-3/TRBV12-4 TGTGCCAGCAGTTTTATCAGGGGTTCGAACACTGAAGCTTTCTTT CASSFIRGSNTEAFF
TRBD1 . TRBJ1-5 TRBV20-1 TGCAGTGCTAGAGATCGACAGGGACAGGGGACCCAGCCCCAGCATTTT CSARDRQGQGTQPQHF
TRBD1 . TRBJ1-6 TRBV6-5 TGTGCCAGCAGTCCCCAGGGGGTCACCTTGACAGGCCTCCACTTT CASSPQGVTLTGLHF
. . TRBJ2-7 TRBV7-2 TGTGCCAGCAGCACCGGGGAGGGGGCGCCGTCCTACGAGCAGTACTTC CASSTGEGAPSYEQYF
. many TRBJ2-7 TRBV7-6 TGTGCCAGCAGCTCCCCGGGACCAGCTAGAGAGCAGTACTTC CASSSPGPAREQYF
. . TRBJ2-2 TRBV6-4 TGTGCCAGCAGTGACTCGGGGGGGCCTCCCGGGGAGCTGTTTTTT CASSDSGGPPGELFF
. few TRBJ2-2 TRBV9 TGTGCCAGCAGCGTTTGGGGGCCCAACACCGGGGAGCTGTTTTTT CASSVWGPNTGELFF
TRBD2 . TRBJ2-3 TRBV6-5 TGTGCCAGCAGCGGCTCGAGAAGATGGGTAGCGGGGGGCCCAGATATGCAGTATTTT CASSGSRRWVAGGPDMQYF
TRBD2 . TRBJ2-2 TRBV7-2 TGTGCCAGCAGCTTAACTAAAACTAGCGGGGGGGCAAAGGCCGGGGAGCTGTTTTTT CASSLTKTSGGAKAGELFF
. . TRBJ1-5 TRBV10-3 TGTGCCATCAGTGAATATGAGGGTGGGGATCAGCCCCAGCATTTT CAISEYEGGDQPQHF
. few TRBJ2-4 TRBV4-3 TGCGCCAGCAGCCAAGATTCAGAAGCCAAAAACATTCAGTACTTC CASSQDSEAKNIQYF
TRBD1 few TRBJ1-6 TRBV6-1 TGTGCCAGCAGTGTCGTTCAGGGGGCTCTCGATTCACCCCTCCACTTT CASSVVQGALDSPLHF
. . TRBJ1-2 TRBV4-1 TGCGCCAGCAGCCAAGAAGAGGAAAGCTATGGCTACACCTTC CASSQEEESYGYTF
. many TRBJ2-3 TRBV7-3 TGTGCCAGCAGCCCAGGGGGTAGGGGGGGGATTAGCACAGATACGCAGTATTTT CASSPGGRGGISTDTQYF
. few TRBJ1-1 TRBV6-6 TGTGCCAGCAGTTCCCCGAAGGAGGGAACGTGGACTGAAGCTTTCTTT CASSSPKEGTWTEAFF
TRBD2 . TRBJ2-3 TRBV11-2 TGTGCCAGCAGCCGTACAGTACTAGCGGGGGGTAGCACAGATACGCAGTATTTT CASSRTVLAGGSTDTQYF
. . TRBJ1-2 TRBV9 TGTGCCAGCAGCGTAGAGGGGGATGGCTACACCTTC CASSVEGDGYTF
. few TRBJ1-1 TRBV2 TGTGCCAGCAGTGACCCGGGGGGGCAGAACACTGAAGCTTTCTTT CASSDPGGQNTEAFF
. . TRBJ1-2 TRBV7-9 TGTGCCAGCAGCCCCACAGGGACTTACGGCTACACCTTC CASSPTGTYGYTF
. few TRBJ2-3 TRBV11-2 TGTGCCAGCAGCTTAGCATGGCGGGGCACAGATACGCAGTATTTT CASSLAWRGTDTQYF
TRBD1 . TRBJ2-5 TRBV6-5 TGTGCCACTCGAGGGGCAGGGGGAGAGACCCAGTACTTC CATRGAGGETQYF
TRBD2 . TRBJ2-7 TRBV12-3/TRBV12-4 TGTGCCAGCAGTCTTCTAGCGGGGGGCCCCTACGAGCAGTACTTC CASSLLAGGPYEQYF
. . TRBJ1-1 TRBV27 TGTGCCAGCAGGCCGGGGTACAACACTGAAGCTTTCTTT CASRPGYNTEAFF
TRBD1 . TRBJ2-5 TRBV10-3 TGTGCCATCAGTGAGGAACAGGGGGCCCAAAAGACCCAGTACTTC CAISEEQGAQKTQYF